The 32 T cell receptor beta chains reported below all come from one sample, sequenced in a study of blood T cell repertoires in COVID-19. Using immunoSEQ multiplex PCR, the repertoire was profiled, and TCRdb retains in-frame clones only, with some absent. The sample contains fewer than 300,000 clones, roughly 93% of which appear only once. Source material: PBMCs or T cells enriched from blood (not recorded which). These receptors were collected from a woman in her thirties or forties with acute COVID-19.

This chain links TRBV2 with TRBJ1-4; 8 bases match TRBD1. Germline assignment: CDR1 SNHLY and CDR2 FYNNEI. The trim removed 2 bases at V and 7 bases at J, leaving 15 bases unmatched. The CDR3 length is 18 residues. DNA of the CDR3: TGTGCCAGCAGTGAAAGTGGTTGGTGGGGCAGGGGGCTTGAAAAACTGTTTTTT. Translation: CASSESGWWGRGLEKLFF. The variable domain in full, completed from reference TRBV2 and TRBJ1-4, reads EPEVTQTPSHQVTQMGQEVILRCVPISNHLYFYWYRQILGQKVEFLVSFYNNEISEKSEIFDDQFSVERPDGSNFTLKIRSTKLEDSAMYFCASSESGWWGRGLEKLFFGSGTQLSVL.

This clone showed up just once. The chain employs TRBV6-2 or TRBV6-3 and TRBJ1-1, with a tentative D call TRBD1 (5 bases). This CDR3 is built from 13 residues. The germline V gene has CDR1 MNHEY and CDR2 SVGEGT. Trimming pared 2 bases from V and 9 bases from J, leaving 13 bases between. The CDR3 region has the DNA TGTGCCAGCAGTTACCCTGGGACTGGGCAAGCTTTCTTT. It is translated as CASSYPGTGQAFF.

As DNA, the CDR3 is TGTGCCAGCAGTTACTCGCCGCGGGAGACCCAGTACTTC. Translation: CASSYSPRETQYF. V and J are TRBV6-5 and TRBJ2-5; D is ambiguous. Germline V lookup: CDR1 MNHEY, CDR2 SVGAGI. Trimming left V 0 bases short and J 5 bases short, with 7 bases between. The CDR3 consists of 13 residues.

V and J are TRBV7-3 and TRBJ1-4; 8 nucleotides align to TRBD1. The ends lost 7 bases at V and 8 bases at J; junction bases unmatched: 15. Per the germline V gene, CDR1 is SGHTA and CDR2 is FQGTGA. The CDR3 runs to 16 residues. The CDR3 loop is CASTLTGGTGDEKLFF. Here the CDR3 DNA reads TGTGCCAGCACCCTAACTGGCGGGACAGGTGACGAAAAACTGTTTTTT.

The chain links TRBV4-1 to TRBJ2-3, with 10 bases lining up with TRBD2. This CDR3 has 18 amino acids. CDR1 and CDR2 (germline): MGHRA, YSYEKL. Trimming took 4 bases from V and 1 from J; bases not matched to a gene: 11. Here the CDR3 reads CASSRAASGSGGTDTQYF. The CDR3, as DNA: TGCGCCAGCAGCCGGGCGGCTAGCGGGAGTGGCGGCACAGATACGCAGTATTTT.

This clone was observed a handful of times. This chain links TRBV27 with TRBJ1-5, with a possible D match to TRBD1 (6 bases). Germline CDR1 reads MNHEY; CDR2 reads SMNVEV (reference sequence). V was clipped by 4 bases and J by 6 bases, with 10 bases between them. The CDR3 consists of 13 residues. The CDR3 DNA follows: TGTGCCAGCAGTTCGAGAGGGGGTCAGCCCCAGCATTTT. It is translated as CASSSRGGQPQHF.

This clone has a single count. This chain uses TRBV14 with TRBJ2-7; TRBD1 matches 7 bases. The CDR3 consists of 14 residues. Germline lookup yields CDR1 SGHDN and CDR2 FVKESK. Trimming cost V 0 bases and J 3 bases; bases outside gene matches: 2. This chain's CDR3 is CASSQEGDSYEQYF. CDR3 nucleotide sequence: TGTGCCAGCAGCCAAGAGGGGGACAGCTACGAGCAGTACTTC.

The genes are TRBV18 and TRBJ2-7; 8 bases align to TRBD1. Trimming at V came to 2 bases and at J to 2 bases, leaving 17 bases not matched to a gene. Germline CDR1 reads KGHSH; CDR2 reads LQKENI. The CDR3 length is 19 residues. CDR3 region: CASSPSQVSGTGRPYEQYF. In DNA form, the CDR3 reads TGTGCCAGCTCACCATCACAAGTATCCGGGACAGGCAGACCCTACGAGCAGTACTTC.

V usage is TRBV7-6 and J usage is TRBJ2-7; TRBD2 might be the D (5 bases). From germline, CDR1 is SGHVS and CDR2 FNYEAQ. The CDR3 consists of 12 residues. Trimming stripped 5 bases from V and 7 bases from J, with 12 bases between. The CDR3: CASSPARGEQYF. The DNA of the CDR3 is TGTGCCAGCAGCCCGGCTCGGGGAGAGCAGTACTTC. The full variable domain, completed using reference TRBV7-6 and TRBJ2-7, is GAGVSQSPRYKVTKRGQDVALRCDPISGHVSLYWYRQALGQGPEFLTYFNYEAQQDKSGLPNDRFSAERPEGSISTLTIQRTEQRDSAMYRCASSPARGEQYFGPGTRLTVT.

CDR3 in DNA: TGTGCCAGCAGTCCTGTGGGGGCAGGAAACACCATATATTTT. Translated, it gives CASSPVGAGNTIYF. The chain uses TRBV5-6 and TRBJ1-3, with D possibly matching TRBD1 (6 bases). This CDR3 comprises 14 residues. Looked up from germline, CDR1 is SGHDT and CDR2 is YYEEEE. V lost 5 bases to trimming and J lost 4 bases, with 13 bases between them.

The chain recombines TRBV6-6 with TRBJ1-2, with D possibly TRBD1 on 5 matching bases. Trimming took off 6 bases at V and 3 bases at J, with 17 bases between the two ends. CDR1 is MNHNY, CDR2 SVGAGI, per germline (reference sequence). This CDR3 spans 15 amino acids. CDR3 nucleotide sequence: TGTGCCAGCAGCCAACCGGACCAGGGCGACTATGGCTACACCTTC. Protein sequence: CASSQPDQGDYGYTF.

The V and J genes are TRBV7-2 and TRBJ2-7; 9 bases map to TRBD2. CDR1 and CDR2 from the germline V gene are SGHTA and FQGNSA. This CDR3 has 16 residues. Trimming at V came to 4 bases and at J to 0 bases, leaving 7 bases not matched to a gene. The CDR3 is CASSSPLAGVSYEQYF. The CDR3 nucleotides read TGTGCCAGCAGCTCCCCCTTAGCGGGAGTCTCCTACGAGCAGTACTTC.

V usage is TRBV10-1 and J usage is TRBJ1-3, with TRBD1 identical over 10 bases. The V gene end was trimmed by 10 bases and the J gene end by 0 bases; junction bases not matched to a gene: 9. The CDR3 has 16 residues. Germline V lookup: CDR1 WNHNN, CDR2 SYGVQD (reference sequence). CDR3 residues: CATKDRGRHSGNTIYF. In nucleotides, the CDR3 is TGCGCCACAAAAGACAGGGGGCGACACTCTGGAAACACCATATATTTT.

The V gene is TRBV27, the J gene TRBJ2-5; D ambiguous. CDR3 length: 14 amino acids. Germline CDR1 reads MNHEY; CDR2 reads SMNVEV (reference sequence). The V gene lost 3 bases and the J gene lost 1 base, with 9 bases spanning the gap. CDR3 nucleotide sequence: TGTGCCAGCAGTTTCAGCACAGCCCAAGAGACCCAGTACTTC. This gives the protein CASSFSTAQETQYF.

The chain employs TRBV10-3 and TRBJ2-7; TRBD2 matches at 10 bases. CDR1 ENHRY and CDR2 SYGVKD come from the germline V gene. The J segment lost 4 bases and the V segment lost 8 bases, leaving 2 bases of the junction unmatched. The CDR3 runs to 12 residues. CDR3 in amino acids: CAISSGGYEQYF. CDR3 DNA sequence: TGTGCCATCTCTAGCGGGGGTTACGAGCAGTACTTC.

The J gene is TRBJ1-6, the V gene TRBV27, with TRBD1 matching 8 bases. With V trimmed by 4 bases and J by 2 bases, 1 base remained unmatched. Germline V gene lookup returns CDR1 MNHEY and CDR2 SMNVEV (reference sequence). The CDR3 totals 15 residues. CDR3 DNA: TGTGCCAGCAGTTCGGGACAGGCCTATAATTCACCCCTCCACTTT. This translates into CASSSGQAYNSPLHF.

The chain uses TRBV29-1 and TRBJ2-7; TRBD1 might be the D (5 bases). The length of the CDR3 is 11 residues. CDR1 and CDR2 from the germline V gene are SQVTM and ANQGSEA. Trimming cost V 4 bases and J 2 bases, with 6 bases left between them. This chain's CDR3 is CSVAGTYEQYF. In DNA, the CDR3 is TGCAGCGTTGCAGGGACCTACGAGCAGTACTTC.

The chain has TRBV4-2 and TRBJ2-2; 9 positions agree with TRBD2. Germline lookup yields CDR1 LGHNA and CDR2 YNFKEQ. The CDR3 totals 17 residues. Trimming removed 4 bases from V and 2 bases from J; junction bases left unmatched: 8. This chain's CDR3 is CASSRFLAGTNTGELFF. For the CDR3, the DNA is TGTGCCAGCAGCCGATTTCTAGCGGGAACAAACACCGGGGAGCTGTTTTTT.

This chain links TRBV28 with TRBJ1-2, with a possible D match to TRBD1 (5 bases). Germline CDR1 and CDR2: MDHEN and SYDVKM. This CDR3 has 11 amino acids. CDR3 residues: CGTTNNYGYTF. The CDR3 region has the DNA TGTGGGACAACGAATAACTATGGCTACACCTTC.

This chain uses TRBV2 with TRBJ1-2; 10 positions agree with TRBD1. J gave up 2 bases and V 0 bases, and 3 bases lay outside the gene matches. The germline V gene encodes CDR1 SNHLY and CDR2 FYNNEI. CDR3 length: 16 amino acids. CDR3 in DNA: TGTGCCAGCAGTGAAGCGAGACAGGGGGCGAACTATGGCTACACCTTC. This sequence encodes CASSEARQGANYGYTF.

The chain uses TRBV5-1 and TRBJ1-6, with D possibly matching TRBD1 (6 bases). This CDR3 is 16 amino acids long. Trimming removed 5 bases from V and 5 bases from J, with 17 bases in between. Germline CDR1 SGHRS, CDR2 YFSETQ. The CDR3 DNA reads as TGCGCCAGCAGTTATGGACAGCCGGGCAATAATTCACCCCTCCACTTT. Protein product: CASSYGQPGNNSPLHF.

This chain links TRBV5-1 with TRBJ1-5; TRBD1 matches at 8 bases. CDR3 length: 14 amino acids. Germline values: CDR1 SGHRS, CDR2 YFSETQ. The ends lost 3 bases at V and 4 bases at J; junction bases unmatched: 3. The CDR3 DNA is TGCGCCAGCAGCTCGGGACAGGAAAATCAGCCCCAGCATTTT. It yields the protein CASSSGQENQPQHF. Together with reference TRBV5-1 and TRBJ1-5, the CDR3 gives the full variable domain: KAGVTQTPRYLIKTRGQQVTLSCSPISGHRSVSWYQQTPGQGLQFLFEYFSETQRNKGNFPGRFSGRQFSNSRSEMNVSTLELGDSALYLCASSSGQENQPQHFGDGTRLSIL.

The CDR3 DNA is TGTGCCACCAGTGACTCAAAAGGACTCCAAGATACGCAGTATTTT. It codes for CATSDSKGLQDTQYF. V and J are TRBV24-1 and TRBJ2-3, with a weak D call TRBD2 (5 bases). CDR3 length: 15 residues. The V end was cut by 4 bases, the J end by 5 bases, with 15 bases between. Germline V gene lookup returns CDR1 KGHDR and CDR2 SFDVKD.

V and J are TRBV5-6 and TRBJ2-3, with a weak D call TRBD2 (7 bases). The CDR3 is 16 amino acids. Germline V gene lookup returns CDR1 SGHDT and CDR2 YYEEEE. Between the trimmed V and J ends, which lost 2 bases and 0 bases, there was a span of 13 bases. CDR3 DNA sequence: TGTGCCAGCAGCTTTAGGGGGGGGACTAGCACAGATACGCAGTATTTT. Encoded protein: CASSFRGGTSTDTQYF.

The chain couples TRBV5-8 to TRBJ1-1, with D possibly TRBD1 on 6 matching bases. The CDR3 is 16 amino acids. Germline-derived CDR1 and CDR2 are SGHTS and YDEGEE. Trimming took off 1 base at V and 4 bases at J, with 17 bases between the two ends. In DNA form, the CDR3 reads TGTGCCAGCAGCTTGTTCTGGGGGGGCGTTGGCACTGAAGCTTTCTTT. Its protein product is CASSLFWGGVGTEAFF.

The V gene is TRBV5-4, the J gene TRBJ2-2; a possible D gene is TRBD2 (6 bases). Germline CDR1 SGHNT, CDR2 YYREEE (reference sequence). The CDR3 consists of 14 residues. V was clipped by 3 bases and J by 8 bases, with 14 bases between them. As DNA, the CDR3 is TGTGCCAGCAGCTCCGGCGGTGGGAGGGGGGAGCTGTTTTTT. Its translation: CASSSGGGRGELFF.

The rearrangement links TRBV15 to TRBJ1-2; D uncertain. Germline V lookup: CDR1 LNHNV, CDR2 YYDKDF (reference sequence). The CDR3 has 16 residues. The V end was cut by 2 bases, the J end by 4 bases, with 17 bases between. CDR3 sequence reads: CATSRLPRVNGYGYTF. The CDR3 DNA reads as TGTGCCACCAGCAGATTACCGAGGGTTAACGGCTATGGCTACACCTTC.

This clone was seen more than once but under ten times. V usage is TRBV30 and J usage is TRBJ2-7, with unresolved D. Trimming took 1 base from V and 1 from J, leaving 8 bases between them. CDR1 and CDR2 (germline): GTSNPN, SVGIG (reference sequence). The CDR3 runs 13 residues. CDR3 amino acids: CAWSETLSYEQYF. The CDR3 nucleotides read TGTGCCTGGAGTGAGACACTTTCCTACGAGCAGTACTTC.

This chain links TRBV6-6 with TRBJ1-1, with unresolved D. Germline CDR1 reads MNHNY; CDR2 reads SVGAGI (reference sequence). The length of the CDR3 is 14 residues. V lost 7 bases and J 0 bases, leaving 12 bases between the germline ends. The CDR3: CASITYPLNTEAFF. The CDR3 DNA is TGTGCCAGCATTACTTACCCCCTGAACACTGAAGCTTTCTTT.

The chain recombines TRBV24-1 with TRBJ2-1; no firm D call. CDR3 length: 13 amino acids. V was pared by 4 bases and J by 8 bases, with 11 bases between. CDR1 and CDR2 from the germline V gene are KGHDR and SFDVKD. CDR3 protein: CATSDPPRDEQFF. The CDR3 coding sequence is TGTGCCACCAGTGACCCCCCTCGTGATGAGCAGTTCTTC.

The chain is built from TRBV2 and TRBJ2-3; 8 nucleotides align to TRBD2. CDR3 length equals 15 residues. The trim removed 5 bases at V and 2 bases at J, leaving 6 bases unmatched. CDR1 is SNHLY, CDR2 FYNNEI, per germline. CDR3 in amino acids: CASSTGGLYTDTQYF. The CDR3 DNA is TGTGCCAGCAGTACGGGGGGGTTATACACAGATACGCAGTATTTT. Using reference TRBV2 and TRBJ2-3 for the parts outside the CDR3, the full variable domain is EPEVTQTPSHQVTQMGQEVILRCVPISNHLYFYWYRQILGQKVEFLVSFYNNEISEKSEIFDDQFSVERPDGSNFTLKIRSTKLEDSAMYFCASSTGGLYTDTQYFGPGTRLTVL.

The chain employs TRBV21-1 and TRBJ1-5; no check of the table's D call, TRBD1, against the DNA was made. TRBV21-1 is a known pseudogene. The length of the CDR3 is 17 residues. The CDR3 spells CASSRTVKPNSNQPQHF. In DNA form, the CDR3 reads TGTGCCAGCAGCCGGACAGTGAAACCAAATAGCAATCAGCCCCAGCATTTT.